The 30 T cell receptor beta chains presented below share a single source sample, sequenced in a study of CD8 T cells in ankylosing spondylitis (dated by TCRdb to about 2017). Summary of the overall study and its limitations: A TCR beta motif made up of eight or nine highly homologous amino acid variants appeared to be characteristic of blood from ankylosing spondylitis patients.

Their recognized antigens are unknown. To prepare the library, 5' RACE was applied. TCRdb records Illumina HiSeq 2500 as the sequencer. In-frame beta chains were kept once TCRdb had trimmed the public reads at Q25 with fastp and called clones with MiXCR. CDR3 protein sequences are deduplicated, and each keeps its most common genes and DNA. This sample comprises a few hundred thousand distinct CDR3 sequences, 8% of them detected only once. The ten most abundant clones make up just over 14% of the sample. The sequencing input was blood, either unsorted or a sorted T cell fraction (not recorded which). These receptors were taken from a male donor with ankylosing spondylitis.

The sample holds many counts of this clonotype. This CDR3 reads CASSEHREGQPQHF. CDR3 DNA: TGTGCCAGCAGTGAGCACAGGGAGGGTCAGCCCCAGCATTTT. The genes are TRBV6-1 and TRBJ1-5, with D perhaps matching TRBD1 (6 bases). The CDR3 extends over 14 amino acids. Germline CDR1 is MNHNS and CDR2 is SASEGT. V lost 3 bases and J 6 bases, leaving 12 bases between the germline ends.

The sample holds many counts of this clonotype. This chain joins TRBV4-1 and TRBJ1-4; TRBD1 matches at 7 bases. Germline V CDR1 and CDR2: MGHRA, YSYEKL. V trimming: 2 bases; J trimming: 10 bases; junction bases outside the gene matches: 10. This CDR3 comprises 15 residues. CDR3 loop: CASSQLVRQGGKLFF. CDR3 in DNA: TGCGCCAGCAGCCAACTCGTCCGACAGGGCGGAAAACTGTTTTTT.

The V gene is TRBV5-1, the J gene TRBJ2-5, with D possibly being TRBD1 or TRBD2 (5 bases each). The V gene lost 4 bases and the J gene lost 5 bases, with 18 bases spanning the gap. The CDR3 consists of 15 residues. Germline CDR1 is SGHRS and CDR2 is YFSETQ. The CDR3 loop is CASSHPGRDGETQYF. CDR3 coding DNA: TGCGCCAGCAGCCACCCCGGCAGGGACGGGGAGACCCAGTACTTC.

This clonotype was recorded at least ten times. The chain employs TRBV4-1 and TRBJ2-3; no clear D. Germline V lookup: CDR1 MGHRA, CDR2 YSYEKL. CDR3 length: 17 amino acids. Trimming shortened V by 2 bases and J by 6 bases, and 21 bases separated the two germline ends. The CDR3 DNA reads TGCGCCAGCAGCCAATTGCATCTCCGGGCCCTGGGGGATACGCAGTATTTT. Protein sequence: CASSQLHLRALGDTQYF.

This clonotype turned up a few times. The chain has TRBV20-1 and TRBJ1-2; 9 bases are a match to TRBD1. This CDR3 has 16 amino acids. Germline V gene lookup returns CDR1 DFQATT and CDR2 SNEGSKA (reference sequence). Trimming at V came to 4 bases and at J to 5 bases, leaving 14 bases not matched to a gene. CDR3 protein: CSAIYRGQGASYGYTF. CDR3 bases: TGCAGTGCTATATACCGGGGACAGGGTGCCTCATATGGCTACACCTTC.

This clonotype showed up just once. The rearrangement uses TRBV20-1 and TRBJ2-5; 9 bases align to TRBD2. CDR3 length: 14 residues. Germline V gene sequence: CDR1 DFQATT, CDR2 SNEGSKA (reference sequence). After removal of 3 bases from V and 0 bases from J, the junction contained 2 bases not matched to a gene. CDR3 region: CSASLAGYQETQYF. CDR3 in DNA: TGCAGTGCTAGCCTAGCGGGGTACCAAGAGACCCAGTACTTC.

CDR3 amino acids: CASSGGTSGTDTQYF. The CDR3 DNA sequence: TGTGCCAGCAGCGGAGGGACTAGCGGCACAGATACGCAGTATTTT. The genes are TRBV12-3 or TRBV12-4 and TRBJ2-3, with 10 bases matching TRBD2. Trimming cost V 6 bases and J 1 base; bases outside gene matches: 4. This CDR3 region has 15 residues.

This sequence joins TRBV12-3 or TRBV12-4 and TRBJ1-4; D is perhaps TRBD1 (6 bases). Trimming pared 5 bases from V and 1 base from J, leaving 11 bases between. This CDR3 is built from 15 residues. The CDR3 nucleotides are TGTGCCAGCAGTAGACTCAGGGGAACTAATGAAAAACTGTTTTTT. Encoded protein: CASSRLRGTNEKLFF.

The sample holds many counts of this clonotype. The chain carries TRBV24-1 and TRBJ1-1; 7 bases align to TRBD1. Trimming took 5 bases from V and 4 from J; bases not matched to a gene: 0. Germline-derived CDR1 and CDR2 are KGHDR and SFDVKD. The CDR3 runs to 12 residues. The CDR3 is CATSGQGTEAFF. The CDR3, as DNA: TGTGCCACCAGTGGACAGGGCACTGAAGCTTTCTTT.

This clonotype has a count of ten or more. This sequence joins TRBV29-1 and TRBJ2-7, with 7 bases fitting TRBD1. V gave up 4 bases and J gave up 6 bases; unmatched junction bases: 12. CDR1 SQVTM and CDR2 ANQGSEA come from the germline V gene. The CDR3 is made up of 14 amino acids. The CDR3 sequence: CSVVQRTGSPEQYF. The DNA of the CDR3 is TGCAGCGTTGTTCAGAGGACAGGATCTCCCGAGCAGTACTTC.

CDR3 in amino acids: CASSPRTGYNSPLHF. Here the CDR3 DNA reads TGTGCCAGCTCACCAAGGACAGGCTATAATTCACCCCTCCACTTT. The V call is TRBV18, the J call TRBJ1-6, with TRBD1 matching over 7 bases. CDR1 KGHSH and CDR2 LQKENI come from the germline V gene. This CDR3 has 15 amino acids. V was pared by 2 bases and J by 3 bases, with 1 base of the junction left unmatched.

This clonotype was counted only a few times. This chain uses TRBV7-2 with TRBJ1-5, with a weak D call TRBD1 (6 bases). CDR3 length: 16 amino acids. Germline V gives CDR1 SGHTA, CDR2 FQGNSA. V was clipped by 5 bases and J by 7 bases, with 21 bases between them. The CDR3 DNA is TGTGCCAGCAGCCGGGGCGGGGGCCTACCAGGGCAGCCCCAGCATTTT. Translation: CASSRGGGLPGQPQHF.

This clonotype was recorded at least ten times. J is TRBJ2-1 and V is TRBV20-1; 8 bases line up with TRBD1. The germline gives CDR1 DFQATT, CDR2 SNEGSKA (reference sequence). There are 15 residues in the CDR3. J was trimmed by 1 base and V by 2 bases; bases with no gene match: 4. CDR3 coding DNA: TGCAGTGCTAGATCTGGACAGGGTTCCTACAATGAGCAGTTCTTC. Residues: CSARSGQGSYNEQFF.

This clonotype came up a few times. This chain's CDR3 is CASSLNNYEQYF. CDR3 bases: TGCGCCAGCAGCTTGAACAACTACGAGCAGTACTTC. The chain has TRBV5-1 and TRBJ2-7, with D uncertain. The CDR3 loop spans 12 amino acids. V shed 1 base and J shed 3 bases, with 5 bases lying between them. Germline loops: CDR1 SGHRS, CDR2 YFSETQ.

This clonotype was seen many times. J is TRBJ1-1 and V is TRBV5-1, with 8 bases that match TRBD1. Germline CDR1 is SGHRS and CDR2 is YFSETQ. The CDR3 is 13 amino acids. Trimming took 6 bases from V and 6 from J; bases not matched to a gene: 7. The CDR3, as DNA: TGCGCCAGCACCCGAGACAGGGGCGCTGAAGCTTTCTTT. It codes for CASTRDRGAEAFF.

The chain links TRBV12-3 or TRBV12-4 to TRBJ1-5, with D perhaps TRBD1 (6 bases). V was pared by 5 bases and J by 4 bases, with 15 bases between. The CDR3 loop spans 15 amino acids. This CDR3 reads CASSLHEGGNQPQHF. Here the CDR3 DNA reads TGTGCCAGCAGTCTCCACGAGGGGGGTAATCAGCCCCAGCATTTT.

This clonotype came up a few times. The genes are TRBV3-1 and TRBJ2-7; 8 bases are a match to TRBD2. V lost 0 bases, J lost 5 bases, and 12 bases stayed unmatched. The CDR3 runs to 17 residues. The germline gives CDR1 LGHDT, CDR2 YNNKEL (reference sequence). Here the CDR3 reads CASSQDISAGEVHEQYF. The DNA of the CDR3 is TGTGCCAGCAGCCAAGATATTTCAGCGGGAGAAGTTCACGAGCAGTACTTC.

This clonotype was picked up many times. The gene calls are TRBV20-1 and TRBJ1-2, with 7 bases lining up with TRBD1. This CDR3 is 14 amino acids long. Trimming removed 0 bases from V and 8 bases from J; junction bases left unmatched: 9. Germline V CDR1 and CDR2: DFQATT, SNEGSKA (reference sequence). The CDR3 DNA is TGCAGTGCTAGAGATCTCCACAGGGGAGAGGGCTACACCTTC. This codes for CSARDLHRGEGYTF.

This clonotype came up a few times. The rearrangement uses TRBV5-1 and TRBJ2-7, with 7 bases that match TRBD1. The ends lost 4 bases at V and 5 bases at J; junction bases unmatched: 9. The CDR3 loop spans 14 amino acids. From germline, CDR1 is SGHRS and CDR2 YFSETQ. Here the CDR3 DNA reads TGCGCCAGCAGCCCGGGACAGCCTTCCGACGAGCAGTACTTC. Amino acids: CASSPGQPSDEQYF.

This clonotype was found a few times. V is TRBV5-1 and J is TRBJ2-7, with D perhaps TRBD1 (5 bases). Germline values: CDR1 SGHRS, CDR2 YFSETQ. Between the trimmed V and J ends, which lost 1 base and 7 bases, there was a span of 15 bases. This CDR3 region has 14 residues. CDR3 protein: CASSLFLQGSEQYF. Here the CDR3 DNA reads TGCGCCAGCAGCTTGTTTTTGCAGGGCAGTGAGCAGTACTTC.

This clonotype was seen many times. This chain joins TRBV12-3 or TRBV12-4 and TRBJ2-7; D not certain. The CDR3 runs 14 residues. The ends were cut back, 6 bases at V and 4 bases at J, with 16 bases in the middle. CDR3 sequence (DNA): TGTGCCAGCAGCTCCCCTCCTTGGCGGTACGAGCAGTACTTC. Amino acid sequence: CASSSPPWRYEQYF.

The sample holds a few counts of this clonotype. The genes are TRBV20-1 and TRBJ2-3, with 7 bases that match TRBD2. This CDR3 is 11 amino acids long. Germline V gene lookup returns CDR1 DFQATT and CDR2 SNEGSKA (reference sequence). In nucleotides, the CDR3 is TGCAGAGCGGGGAACACAGATACGCAGTATTTT. The encoded protein is CRAGNTDTQYF.

In this sample, this clonotype turned up many times. The V call is TRBV20-1, the J call TRBJ1-6; D remains ambiguous. This CDR3 comprises 13 residues. The V gene lost 3 bases and the J gene lost 9 bases, with 12 bases spanning the gap. Germline loops: CDR1 DFQATT, CDR2 SNEGSKA (reference sequence). The CDR3 here is CSARYSIGSPLHF. DNA of the CDR3: TGCAGTGCTAGGTACAGCATTGGTTCACCCCTCCACTTT.

This clonotype was seen more than once but under ten times. The chain links TRBV20-1 to TRBJ2-1; 7 bases line up with TRBD2. The trim removed 4 bases at V and 9 bases at J, leaving 9 bases unmatched. Germline assignment: CDR1 DFQATT and CDR2 SNEGSKA (reference sequence). The CDR3 consists of 13 residues. In DNA form, the CDR3 reads TGCAGTGCTACGGGAGGCCGTACTTTTGAGCAGTTCTTC. This sequence encodes CSATGGRTFEQFF.

For this clonotype: A much larger clone is a single base away; this may be a read error. The CDR3 DNA follows: TGTGCCAGCAGTTTCCCTCCCGTCTGTGGGGAGGATGAGCAGTTCTTC. Encoded protein: CASSFPPVCGEDEQFF. V usage is TRBV28 and J usage is TRBJ2-1; D may be TRBD2 (6 bases). The CDR3 spans 16 residues. CDR1 MDHEN and CDR2 SYDVKM come from the germline V gene. V lost 3 bases and J 8 bases, leaving 20 bases between the germline ends.

The chain carries TRBV18 and TRBJ1-2; D is perhaps TRBD1 (5 bases). CDR3 length equals 12 residues. Germline CDR1 is KGHSH and CDR2 is LQKENI. Trimming shortened V by 8 bases and J by 1 base, and 8 bases separated the two germline ends. The CDR3 DNA reads TGTGCCAGCGTAGACAGTAACTATGGCTACACCTTC. It encodes CASVDSNYGYTF. The complete variable domain, with remaining parts taken from reference TRBV18 and TRBJ1-2, reads NAGVMQNPRHLVRRRGQEARLRCSPMKGHSHVYWYRQLPEEGLKFMVYLQKENIIDESGMPKERFSAEFPKEGPSILRIQQVVRGDSAAYFCASVDSNYGYTFGSGTRLTVV.

This clonotype has only a few counts. The rearrangement links TRBV29-1 to TRBJ2-7; 10 nucleotides agree with TRBD2. The CDR3 is made up of 14 amino acids. Trimming removed 6 bases from V and 5 bases from J; junction bases left unmatched: 10. CDR1 SQVTM and CDR2 ANQGSEA come from the germline V gene. CDR3 region: CSVTPSGSYHEQYF. In DNA form, the CDR3 reads TGCAGCGTAACCCCTAGCGGGAGTTACCACGAGCAGTACTTC.

The chain is built from TRBV5-1 and TRBJ2-5; 8 nucleotides match TRBD2. Germline V gives CDR1 SGHRS, CDR2 YFSETQ. Trimming took 0 bases from V and 2 from J; bases not matched to a gene: 6. The CDR3 runs to 16 residues. CDR3 nucleotides: TGCGCCAGCAGCTTGGGGCCTAGCGGGCCTCAAGAGACCCAGTACTTC. Translated: CASSLGPSGPQETQYF. The full variable domain, its missing parts supplied by reference TRBV5-1 and TRBJ2-5, is KAGVTQTPRYLIKTRGQQVTLSCSPISGHRSVSWYQQTPGQGLQFLFEYFSETQRNKGNFPGRFSGRQFSNSRSEMNVSTLELGDSALYLCASSLGPSGPQETQYFGPGTRLLVL.

This clonotype was detected a few times. V gene TRBV3-1 combines with J gene TRBJ2-2, with D unresolved. Germline values: CDR1 LGHDT, CDR2 YNNKEL (reference sequence). V lost 2 bases, J lost 5 bases, and 15 bases lay in between. CDR3 size: 16 residues. The DNA of the CDR3 is TGTGCCAGCAGCCAACTAGAAAGAGTGTTTACCGGGGAGCTGTTTTTT. It specifies CASSQLERVFTGELFF.

The chain couples TRBV14 to TRBJ2-5, with D perhaps being TRBD1 or TRBD2 (5 bases each). This CDR3 comprises 14 residues. Trimming shortened V by 4 bases and J by 5 bases, and 14 bases separated the two germline ends. Germline V CDR1 and CDR2: SGHDN, FVKESK. CDR3 protein: CASSPTGTWETQYF. DNA of the CDR3: TGTGCCAGCAGCCCAACCGGGACCTGGGAGACCCAGTACTTC.